This is a list of T cell receptor beta chains from one sample in a study of blood T cell repertoires in COVID-19. Clones were sequenced by immunoSEQ multiplex PCR, and TCRdb holds only the in-frame ones, with some missing. The data hold around 64,000 clones, with 72% observed a single time. The sequenced sample was PBMCs or T cells enriched from blood (not recorded which). The receptors stem from an older woman who had been exposed to COVID-19. Both conserved end residues are part of each CDR3. D genes are given only for firm matches. Expanded clones are given a class, and other clones once, few, many or no size at all.

d_gene,j_gene,v_gene,abundance,CDR3nt,CDR3aa
TRBD2,TRBJ2-3,TRBV5-4,-,TGTGCCAGCAGCTTGGGACTAGCGGGAGGGCCAACGCAAAATACGCAGTATTTT,CASSLGLAGGPTQNTQYF
-,TRBJ1-4,TRBV28,few,TGTGCCAGCAGTTCCCGGGACACCTATAATGAAAAACTGTTTTTT,CASSSRDTYNEKLFF
-,TRBJ2-7,TRBV10-3,-,TGTGCCATCAGTGAAGTGTTGGGAGGCGAGCAGTACTTC,CAISEVLGGEQYF
-,TRBJ2-3,TRBV29-1,few,TGCAGCGTCGGCCAGGGGGGTGCAGATACGCAGTATTTT,CSVGQGGADTQYF
TRBD2,TRBJ2-2,TRBV5-1,many,TGCGCCAGCAGCTTGGTCGGCGGTCTAGCGGGGGACTTTAACACCGGGGAGCTGTTTTTT,CASSLVGGLAGDFNTGELFF
-,TRBJ2-1,TRBV6-6,few,TGTGCCAGCAGTTACGGCGAGACCAGAGGCTATGAGCAGTTCTTC,CASSYGETRGYEQFF
-,TRBJ1-3,TRBV10-1,-,TGCGCCAGCAGTAGGGACATTTCCTCTGGAAACACCATATATTTT,CASSRDISSGNTIYF
-,TRBJ1-2,TRBV7-3,-,TGTGCCAGCAGCTTATCGGCAGGGAACTATGGCTACACCTTC,CASSLSAGNYGYTF
TRBD1,TRBJ1-2,TRBV19,-,TGTGCCACCACCCGGGGACAGGGTCCCAACTATGGCTACACCTTC,CATTRGQGPNYGYTF
-,TRBJ1-5,TRBV5-4,once,TGTGCCAGCAGCTTCGGTGGGAGTCAGCCCCAGCATTTT,CASSFGGSQPQHF
-,TRBJ2-1,TRBV24-1,many,TGTGCCACCAGTGATTATGCCCGGAGTGAGCAGTTCTTC,CATSDYARSEQFF
-,TRBJ2-2,TRBV29-1,-,TGCAGCGCGATCGGGACTCTTGGCGGGGAGCTGTTTTTT,CSAIGTLGGELFF
-,TRBJ1-4,TRBV28,-,TGTGCCAGCAGACAGGGCCCTAATGAAAAACTGTTTTTT,CASRQGPNEKLFF
TRBD2,TRBJ2-3,TRBV7-2,few,TGTGCCAGCAGCTTGGATAGCGGGAGTAGGGCAGATACGCAGTATTTT,CASSLDSGSRADTQYF
-,TRBJ2-3,TRBV9,-,TGTGCCAGCAGTGACGGGACTTCGCGGGCAGATACGCAGTATTTT,CASSDGTSRADTQYF
-,TRBJ2-7,TRBV7-3,-,TGTGCCAGCAGCTTATATTTAGGGGACGAGCAGTACTTC,CASSLYLGDEQYF
TRBD2,TRBJ2-7,TRBV2,-,TGTGCCAGTCGGACTAGAGGCCCCTACGAGCAGTACTTC,CASRTRGPYEQYF
TRBD2,TRBJ2-7,TRBV6-5,few,TGTGCCAGCAGTCCCGGGGGGTCGTCCTACGAGCAGTACTTC,CASSPGGSSYEQYF
-,TRBJ2-2,TRBV5-1,-,TGCGCCAGCAGCTTGGCCAGGGAAGGGGAGCTGTTTTTT,CASSLAREGELFF
-,TRBJ2-7,TRBV7-8,-,TGTGCCAGCAGCAGATCACCGAGCTACGAGCAGTACTTC,CASSRSPSYEQYF
TRBD1,TRBJ1-2,TRBV28,-,TGTGCCAGCAGTTTAGAGGGGACAGGGGGCAATGGCTACACCTTC,CASSLEGTGGNGYTF
-,TRBJ1-5,TRBV27,-,TGTGCCAGCAGTTTATCCCAGTATAGCAATCAGCCCCAGCATTTT,CASSLSQYSNQPQHF
TRBD2,TRBJ2-3,TRBV19,-,TGTGCCAGTAGTACTTACGGGGGGGTCACAGATACGCAGTATTTT,CASSTYGGVTDTQYF
-,TRBJ1-5,TRBV9,-,TGTGCCAGCAGCCCGAGTAGAGGGCTCAATCAGCCCCAGCATTTT,CASSPSRGLNQPQHF
TRBD1,TRBJ1-1,TRBV28,-,TGTGCCAGCAGTTCTGGGACAGGGGGAATCCTGAACACTGAAGCTTTCTTT,CASSSGTGGILNTEAFF
-,TRBJ1-4,TRBV19,-,TGTGCCAGTAGTTATCAGGGGTCAACTAATGAAAAACTGTTTTTT,CASSYQGSTNEKLFF
-,TRBJ2-1,TRBV4-1,-,TGCGCCAGCAGCCGGACCCGGACAGAATACAATGAGCAGTTCTTC,CASSRTRTEYNEQFF
-,TRBJ2-3,TRBV6-2/TRBV6-3,few,TGTGCCAGCAGTTTTAGCGGAGATACGCAGTATTTT,CASSFSGDTQYF
-,TRBJ1-1,TRBV6-6,few,TGTGCCAGCAGTTCTCGGGGGGCAGTAGGAAACACTGAAGCTTTCTTT,CASSSRGAVGNTEAFF
TRBD1,TRBJ1-2,TRBV3-1/TRBV3-2,few,TGTGCCAGCAGCCAAGTGACAGGGAAAATAAGCTATGGCTACACCTTC,CASSQVTGKISYGYTF
TRBD1,TRBJ2-5,TRBV28,-,TGTGCCAGCAGTCCCTCGGGACAGGGCCTTGGAGAGACCCAGTACTTC,CASSPSGQGLGETQYF
-,TRBJ2-7,TRBV4-1,few,TGCGCCAGCAGCCAAGAAAGAACAGGAGACGAGCAGTACTTC,CASSQERTGDEQYF
TRBD1,TRBJ2-7,TRBV5-1,-,TGCGCCAGCAGCTTGGACCGGACAGGGGACGAGCAGTACTTC,CASSLDRTGDEQYF
TRBD2,TRBJ2-5,TRBV9,-,TGTGCCAGCAGCGTATCGGCTAGCGGGAGGGTGGAAGAGACCCAGTACTTC,CASSVSASGRVEETQYF
TRBD1,TRBJ1-2,TRBV19,-,TGTGCCAGTAGTATGGAAGGACAGGGATATAATGGCTACACCTTC,CASSMEGQGYNGYTF
TRBD2,TRBJ2-7,TRBV6-5,-,TGTGCCAGCAGCGCCGGGGGGTCCTACGAGCAGTACTTC,CASSAGGSYEQYF
TRBD1,TRBJ2-1,TRBV7-9,-,TGTGCCAGCAGCTTAACAGGGGCCACCTACAATGAGCAGTTCTTC,CASSLTGATYNEQFF
-,TRBJ1-2,TRBV9,once,TGTGCCAGCAGCGTAATCACCGGGGGGGATGGCTACACCTTC,CASSVITGGDGYTF
-,TRBJ1-5,TRBV28,-,TGTGCCAGCAGTCCACCCCGGGGGCCCCAGCATTTT,CASSPPRGPQHF
-,TRBJ1-2,TRBV10-3,-,TGTGCCATCAGTGAGTCTCGGGACTATGGCTACACCTTC,CAISESRDYGYTF
TRBD1,TRBJ1-2,TRBV6-8,once,TGTGCCAGCAGTTACCACCCGGGACAGGGGGATGTGGGGTATGGCTACACCTTC,CASSYHPGQGDVGYGYTF
TRBD1,TRBJ2-2,TRBV11-2,-,TGTGCCAGCACCGTCGACAGGGACACCGGGGAGCTGTTTTTT,CASTVDRDTGELFF
-,TRBJ1-3,TRBV7-2,once,TGTGCCAGCAGCTTCGCTAGGGGGTCTGGAAACACCATATATTTT,CASSFARGSGNTIYF
TRBD2,TRBJ2-1,TRBV27,few,TGTGCCAGCAGCACCGGGACTAGCGGGAGAAAGGGGTCCAATGAGCAGTTCTTC,CASSTGTSGRKGSNEQFF
-,TRBJ2-7,TRBV19,-,TGTGCCAGTACTCCCTCCGGGAGGGGGCTAATCTACGAGCAGTACTTC,CASTPSGRGLIYEQYF
-,TRBJ1-1,TRBV30,-,TGTGCCTGGAGAACAGGGCCGGGAGCTTTCTTT,CAWRTGPGAFF
TRBD1,TRBJ2-5,TRBV5-8,few,TGTGCCAGCAGCAAGGGGACAGGGGTAGAGACCCAGTACTTC,CASSKGTGVETQYF
-,TRBJ1-6,TRBV19,few,TGTGCCAGTAGTGACAGGAATAATTCACCCCTCCACTTT,CASSDRNNSPLHF
TRBD1,TRBJ2-7,TRBV20-1,-,TGCAATGCTAGGGGGCCCTACGAGCAGTACTTC,CNARGPYEQYF
TRBD1,TRBJ2-1,TRBV28,few,TGTGCCAGCAGTGCAGGGGGCCCCTCCTACAATGAGCAGTTCTTC,CASSAGGPSYNEQFF
TRBD1,TRBJ1-2,TRBV4-1,-,TGCGCCAGCAGCAACGCAGGACAGGGTTTCTCTGGCTACACCTTC,CASSNAGQGFSGYTF
TRBD2,TRBJ2-7,TRBV5-1,-,TGCGCCAGCAGCTCAGGACTAGCGGGGGCCTACGAGCAGTACTTC,CASSSGLAGAYEQYF
TRBD1,TRBJ1-1,TRBV7-9,-,TGTGCCAGCAGCTTTTCAGGGGGACTAGCTTTCTTT,CASSFSGGLAFF
TRBD2,TRBJ2-2,TRBV6-2/TRBV6-3,many,TGTGCCAGCAGCCGCTCAGCGGGAGCGGGCACCGGGGAGCTGTTTTTT,CASSRSAGAGTGELFF
-,TRBJ1-4,TRBV5-1,-,TGCGCCAGCAGCCAAGGGGGTCCTAGGGAAAAACTGTTTTTT,CASSQGGPREKLFF